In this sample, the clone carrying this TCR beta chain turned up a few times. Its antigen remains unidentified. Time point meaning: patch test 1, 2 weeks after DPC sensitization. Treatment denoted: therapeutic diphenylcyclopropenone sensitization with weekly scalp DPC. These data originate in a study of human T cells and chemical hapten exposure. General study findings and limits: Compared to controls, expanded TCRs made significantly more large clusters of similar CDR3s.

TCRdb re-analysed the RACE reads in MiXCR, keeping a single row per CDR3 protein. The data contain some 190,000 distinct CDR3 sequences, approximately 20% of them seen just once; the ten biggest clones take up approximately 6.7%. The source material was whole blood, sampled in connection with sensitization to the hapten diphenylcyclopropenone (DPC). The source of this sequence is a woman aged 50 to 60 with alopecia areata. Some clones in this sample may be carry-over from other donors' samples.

The DNA of the CDR3 is TGTGCCAGCAGTGAAGCGGGGAGCTCTGGAAACACCATATATTTT. It codes for CASSEAGSSGNTIYF. V usage is TRBV2 and J usage is TRBJ1-3, with no clear D. The ends were cut back, 0 bases at V and 0 bases at J, with 6 bases in the middle. There are 15 residues in the CDR3. CDR1 and CDR2 from the germline V gene are SNHLY and FYNNEI.